This T cell receptor beta chain was captured in a study of blood T cell repertoires in COVID-19. Overall study context: The study drew acute and convalescent COVID-19 samples from the United States, Italy and Spain.

Only in-frame clones appear in the TCRdb table, and some are missing; sequencing was by immunoSEQ multiplex PCR. The sample includes about 400,000 clones, roughly 90% of them seen just once. There are 14 residues in the CDR3. Germline V gene lookup returns CDR1 GTSNPN and CDR2 SVGIG (reference sequence). Trimming cost V 8 bases and J 4 bases, with 17 bases left between them. The sequenced material came from PBMCs or T cells enriched from blood (not recorded which). The TCR sequence derives from a woman in her 30s who had recovered from COVID-19. The chain is built from TRBV30 and TRBJ1-4; D may be TRBD1 (5 bases). CDR3 region: CALGGDSLNEKLFF. The CDR3 bases are TGTGCCCTGGGGGGTGATTCGCTTAATGAAAAACTGTTTTTT.